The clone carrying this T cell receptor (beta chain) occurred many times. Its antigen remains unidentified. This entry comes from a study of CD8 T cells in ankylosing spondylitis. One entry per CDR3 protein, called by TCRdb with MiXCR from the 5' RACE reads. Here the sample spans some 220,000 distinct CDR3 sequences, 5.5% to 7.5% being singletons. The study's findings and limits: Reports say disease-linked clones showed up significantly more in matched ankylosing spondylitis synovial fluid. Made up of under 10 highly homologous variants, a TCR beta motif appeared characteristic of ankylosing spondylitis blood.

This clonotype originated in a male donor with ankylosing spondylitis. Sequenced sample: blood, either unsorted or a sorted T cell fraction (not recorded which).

The CDR3 region has the DNA TGTGCCAGCAGTCCCCCCGGGACCGATGGCTACACCTTC. Translated, it gives CASSPPGTDGYTF. J is TRBJ1-2 and V is TRBV6-1; tentatively, D is TRBD1 (5 bases). The CDR3 consists of 13 residues. Germline CDR1 reads MNHNS; CDR2 reads SASEGT. V lost 5 bases and J 6 bases, leaving 13 bases between the germline ends.